These T cell receptor beta chains were read from a single sample in a study of blood T cell repertoires in COVID-19. Profiled with immunoSEQ multiplex PCR; TCRdb holds only in-frame clones, not every one. Of around 310,000 clones in the sample, over 70% are singletons; the top ten hold over 4.5%. The sequenced sample was PBMCs or T cells enriched from blood (not recorded which). The receptors originated from a man under 40 who had recovered from COVID-19. Each CDR3 is given with its conserved first and last residue. D genes are given only for firm matches. Expanded clones get a size class; other rows say once, few or many, or leave the size out.

TRBD1 TRBJ1-1 TRBV7-2 NA CASSLAGQMNTEAFF TGTGCCAGCAGCTTAGCGGGACAGATGAACACTGAAGCTTTCTTT
NA TRBJ1-2 TRBV9 NA CASSVGSEGEGYTF TGTGCCAGCAGCGTAGGATCTGAAGGAGAGGGCTACACCTTC
NA TRBJ2-2 TRBV11-3 NA CASSGPRKQGEVVTGELFF TGTGCCAGCAGCGGACCGCGGAAACAGGGAGAGGTGGTCACCGGGGAGCTGTTTTTT
TRBD2 TRBJ2-7 TRBV2 many CASRPRTSGGAYEQYF TGTGCCAGCAGGCCCCGTACTAGCGGGGGGGCGTACGAGCAGTACTTC
TRBD2 TRBJ2-2 TRBV27 NA CASSSWGGNTGELFF TGTGCCAGCAGCTCGTGGGGGGGAAACACCGGGGAGCTGTTTTTT
NA TRBJ1-2 TRBV19 NA CASSKGHSYGYTF TGTGCCAGTAGTAAGGGACACAGCTATGGCTACACCTTC
NA TRBJ1-3 TRBV10-3 NA CAIAAGVNSGNTIYF TGTGCCATCGCCGCAGGGGTCAACTCTGGAAACACCATATATTTT
NA TRBJ2-7 TRBV28 few CASSLPGQKPYEQYF TGTGCCAGCAGTTTACCAGGACAGAAGCCTTACGAGCAGTACTTC
NA TRBJ2-4 TRBV2 NA CASRAGYGENIQYF TGTGCCAGCAGGGCGGGGTATGGGGAAAACATTCAGTACTTC
NA TRBJ2-7 TRBV21-1 once CASSKLRQGGPYEQYF TGTGCCAGCAGCAAATTACGACAGGGAGGCCCCTACGAGCAGTACTTC
NA TRBJ2-1 TRBV7-2 NA CASSLAAGSVEQFF TGTGCCAGCAGCTTAGCCGCAGGGTCTGTGGAGCAGTTCTTC
NA TRBJ2-7 TRBV4-1 NA CASSQLRGGYEQYF TGCGCCAGCAGCCAACTGAGGGGGGGCTACGAGCAGTACTTC
TRBD2 TRBJ2-7 TRBV13 NA CASSLGRGDFYEQYF TGTGCCAGCAGCTTAGGTCGGGGGGACTTCTACGAGCAGTACTTC
TRBD1 TRBJ2-7 TRBV18 NA CASSPLGDSSYEQYF TGTGCCAGCTCACCTCTTGGGGACAGCTCCTACGAGCAGTACTTC
NA TRBJ1-2 TRBV25-1 once CASSDPGSYGYTF TGTGCCAGCAGTGACCCAGGATCCTATGGCTACACCTTC
TRBD1 TRBJ2-7 TRBV5-1 NA CASSPGTGGPYEQYF TGCGCCAGCAGCCCCGGGACAGGGGGCCCGTACGAGCAGTACTTC
NA TRBJ1-2 TRBV29-1 NA CSVVGGSYGYTF TGCAGCGTTGTGGGAGGGAGCTATGGCTACACCTTC
TRBD2 TRBJ2-7 TRBV10-3 NA CATWGLAGAGHEQYF TGTGCCACCTGGGGACTAGCGGGGGCAGGCCACGAGCAGTACTTC
NA TRBJ1-1 TRBV2 few CASSVNRNTEAFF TGTGCCAGCAGTGTAAACAGGAACACTGAAGCTTTCTTT
TRBD1 TRBJ1-4 TRBV7-3 NA CASSSTTGVREKLFF TGTGCCAGCAGCTCGACGACAGGGGTTCGGGAAAAACTGTTTTTT
NA TRBJ1-2 TRBV2 NA CASSEGTIYGYTF TGTGCCAGCAGTGAAGGGACAATTTATGGCTACACCTTC
NA TRBJ2-7 TRBV27 NA CASSLGPGVSYEQYF TGTGCCAGCAGTTTAGGCCCGGGGGTGAGCTACGAGCAGTACTTC
NA TRBJ1-5 TRBV3-1/TRBV3-2 NA CASSYSNSNQPQHF TGTGCCAGCAGCTACTCCAATAGCAATCAGCCCCAGCATTTT
NA TRBJ1-6 TRBV2 few CASTSEGRGAPFYNSPLHF TGTGCCAGCACCTCGGAGGGAAGGGGCGCCCCCTTCTATAATTCACCCCTCCACTTT
TRBD1 TRBJ2-7 TRBV5-1 NA CASGTAYEQYF TGCGCCAGCGGGACAGCCTACGAGCAGTACTTC
TRBD2 TRBJ2-7 TRBV28 NA CASSGLSGGAEYRAYEQYF TGTGCCAGCAGCGGGCTTAGCGGGGGGGCGGAATATAGGGCCTACGAGCAGTACTTC
TRBD2 TRBJ2-2 TRBV2 NA CASNGGAAGELFF TGTGCCAGCAACGGGGGGGCCGCCGGGGAGCTGTTTTTT
NA TRBJ2-3 TRBV19 NA CASSIENRINVFGAQYF TGTGCCAGTAGTATAGAGAACAGGATAAATGTTTTTGGGGCGCAGTATTTT
NA TRBJ2-7 TRBV7-2 NA CASRLFGSYEQYF TGTGCCAGCAGATTATTCGGGTCCTACGAGCAGTACTTC
TRBD2 TRBJ2-3 TRBV19 NA CASSTGLAGDPTDTQYF TGTGCCAGTAGTACCGGACTAGCGGGGGACCCCACAGATACGCAGTATTTT
TRBD1 TRBJ1-5 TRBV15 NA CATSKLGQGANQPQHF TGTGCCACCAGCAAACTGGGACAGGGTGCGAATCAGCCCCAGCATTTT
NA TRBJ1-6 TRBV5-6 NA CASSAGWPLHF TGTGCCAGCAGCGCGGGATGGCCCCTCCACTTT
TRBD1 TRBJ2-7 TRBV6-5 NA CASSYRETGPTYEQYF TGTGCCAGCAGTTACAGGGAGACAGGGCCCACCTACGAGCAGTACTTC
TRBD1 TRBJ2-3 TRBV5-1 NA CASSQGQGGTDTQYF TGCGCCAGCAGCCAGGGACAGGGAGGGACAGATACGCAGTATTTT
NA TRBJ1-1 TRBV25-1 NA CASSELSGGAFF TGTGCCAGCAGTGAGCTCAGTGGCGGAGCTTTCTTT
NA TRBJ1-5 TRBV6-4 NA CASIKKTDSNQPQHF TGTGCCAGCATTAAGAAGACAGATAGCAATCAGCCCCAGCATTTT
TRBD1 TRBJ1-5 TRBV28 NA CASRAGGWSNQPQHF TGTGCCAGCAGGGCAGGGGGCTGGAGCAATCAGCCCCAGCATTTT
TRBD2 TRBJ2-7 TRBV28 NA CASSGLADEQYF TGTGCCAGCAGTGGACTAGCGGACGAGCAGTACTTC
NA TRBJ1-2 TRBV19 NA CASLRQVGYGYTF TGTGCCTCCTTGAGACAGGTCGGGTATGGCTACACCTTC
TRBD2 TRBJ2-3 TRBV7-2 NA CASRSSGGFPTDTQYF TGTGCCAGCAGATCAAGCGGGGGTTTTCCCACAGATACGCAGTATTTT
TRBD2 TRBJ2-5 TRBV3-1/TRBV3-2 NA CASSPRGGGKETQYF TGTGCCAGCAGCCCGCGGGGGGGCGGGAAAGAGACCCAGTACTTC
TRBD2 TRBJ2-2 TRBV7-6 NA CASSPTSRGTGELFF TGTGCCAGCAGCCCGACTAGCCGGGGTACCGGGGAGCTGTTTTTT
NA TRBJ1-1 TRBV10-3 NA CALKSRQDTEAFF TGTGCCCTCAAGAGCAGACAGGACACTGAAGCTTTCTTT
NA TRBJ2-1 TRBV7-3 few CASSLNGLITEQFF TGTGCCAGCAGCTTAAACGGACTTATTACAGAGCAGTTCTTC
TRBD1 TRBJ1-2 TRBV7-8 NA CASSEQGGVNYGYTF TGTGCCAGCAGCGAACAGGGGGGGGTTAACTATGGCTACACCTTC
NA TRBJ2-3 TRBV12-3/TRBV12-4 NA CASSLGGPLGYF TGTGCCAGCAGTTTAGGGGGGCCCCTCGGATATTTT
TRBD2 TRBJ2-1 TRBV24-1 NA CATTGTSPNEQFF TGTGCCACAACCGGGACTAGTCCCAATGAGCAGTTCTTC
NA TRBJ2-7 TRBV15 NA CATSRGASSYEQYF TGTGCCACCAGCCGCGGGGCTAGCTCCTACGAGCAGTACTTC
NA TRBJ1-6 TRBV25-1 NA CASSEWSTGPVGYSPLHF TGTGCCAGCAGTGAATGGTCGACAGGTCCCGTAGGATATTCACCCCTCCACTTT
TRBD2 TRBJ2-1 TRBV5-1 NA CASSLGTSGGPNEQFF TGCGCCAGCAGCTTGGGGACTAGCGGGGGGCCGAATGAGCAGTTCTTC
NA TRBJ1-6 TRBV28 once CASSSAGVLYNSPLHF TGTGCCAGCAGTTCGGCAGGGGTCCTCTATAATTCACCCCTCCACTTT
NA TRBJ1-4 TRBV11-2 NA CASSSHRVGNEKLFF TGTGCCAGCAGCTCCCACAGGGTCGGTAATGAAAAACTGTTTTTT
TRBD2 TRBJ2-3 TRBV5-4 NA CASSLNSGASTDTQYF TGTGCCAGCAGTTTAAATAGCGGGGCCAGCACAGATACGCAGTATTTT